These T cell receptor beta chains were read from a single sample in a study of PD-1 blockade in classical Hodgkin lymphoma. TCRdb's table, derived via immunoSEQ multiplex PCR, lists solely in-frame clones and lacks some. This sample has tens of thousands of clones, with more than 70% found just once. The material was peripheral blood mononuclear cells (PBMCs), obtained before the second cycle of nivolumab. The receptors here all came from a human donor with classical Hodgkin lymphoma. Each CDR3 is given with its conserved first and last residue.

TRBV6-1	TRBJ2-5	CASSRYPRDSETQYF
TRBV7-8	TRBJ1-5	CASSLIRGQDQPQHF
TRBV10-3	TRBJ1-6	CAISESVTGRSSPLHF
TRBV5-1	TRBJ2-7	CASSLRLAGGPYEQYF
TRBV5-1	TRBJ1-3	CASSLGPRGGNTIYF
TRBV5-1	TRBJ1-1	CASSLEGSTEAFF
TRBV2	TRBJ2-3	CASRRDYRQKGDTQYF
TRBV5-1	TRBJ2-5	CASSLVVAGAGETQYF
TRBV27	TRBJ1-1	CASSFLPLFVDTEAFF
TRBV7-3	TRBJ2-1	CASSPQTSNEQFF
TRBV18	TRBJ2-3	CASSASGGARTDTQYF
TRBV7-9	TRBJ2-5	CASSPSGSQETQYF
TRBV5-5	TRBJ2-5	CASSLDGGGQETQYF
TRBV12-5	TRBJ2-3	CASGRDRVTDTQYF
TRBV5-1	TRBJ2-3	CASSLASDTDTQYF
TRBV15	TRBJ1-4	CATSRDRSTNEKLFF
TRBV2	TRBJ1-1	CASSDGGYTEAFF
TRBV5-1	TRBJ2-1	CASSFRDNSYNEQFF
TRBV7-9	TRBJ2-5	CASSLALNRETQYF
TRBV19	TRBJ1-5	CASSLPWVDQPQHF
TRBV5-1	TRBJ1-1	CASSFKDIRNTEAFF
TRBV18	TRBJ1-1	CASSMNTEAFF
TRBV7-9	TRBJ1-1	CASSGGTGDNTEAFF
TRBV9	TRBJ2-1	CASSPPGQHIRQFF
TRBV5-1	TRBJ2-3	CASSLGTSGGLDTQYF
TRBV5-1	TRBJ2-3	CASSTTGPPADTQYF
TRBV5-1	TRBJ1-5	CASSLWGAGDQPQHF
TRBV18	TRBJ1-4	CASSTTKNEKLFF
TRBV2	TRBJ1-1	CASSLSGDSNTEAFF
TRBV4-1	TRBJ1-4	CASSQRYPRATNEKLFF
TRBV6-5	TRBJ1-5	CASGQSNQPQHF
TRBV5-1	TRBJ2-3	CASSPIVGTDTQYF
TRBV19	TRBJ2-3	CASSIVGASPITQYF
TRBV5-1	TRBJ1-1	CASSSIGEVAEAFF
TRBV6-6	TRBJ1-6	CASSIGQGRNSPLHF
TRBV27	TRBJ1-2	CASSFLGEVYGYTF
TRBV12-5	TRBJ2-7	CASGLADRFLYEQYF
TRBV25-1	TRBJ1-1	CASSESVGRAEAFF
TRBV4-1	TRBJ2-5	CASSHLGRDAKRTQYF
TRBV5-1	TRBJ2-5	CASSLAGTLGETQYF
TRBV5-1	TRBJ2-2	CASSLSSTGNTGELFF
TRBV5-1	TRBJ2-1	CASSLTHAAYNEQFF
TRBV6-6	TRBJ2-7	CASSYSSGGYEQYF
TRBV6-6	TRBJ1-5	CASSYSTGDSNQPQHF
TRBV5-1	TRBJ2-1	CASSLDRGEQFF
TRBV7-2	TRBJ1-5	CASSLSRDRVRQPQHF
TRBV5-1	TRBJ2-1	CASSLHQLAGGNNNEQFF
TRBV10-3	TRBJ1-2	CAISESALGFQTNYGYTF
TRBV11-3	TRBJ2-5	CASSLGGQMPQYF